The clone carrying this TCR beta chain was observed a handful of times. As yet, its antigen is unknown. This sample was included in a study of T cells after yellow fever vaccination. Study-wide findings and caveats: In FACS-sorted repertoires, abundant clonotypes from the bulk population could appear as contaminants. At 95% to 96% for CD4 and over 80% for CD8, most primary-vaccination clones showed up again after the booster.

MiXCR, run by TCRdb on the 5' RACE reads, gives a single entry per CDR3 protein. The table lists some 300,000 distinct CDR3 sequences, about 10% of them singletons. Unmatched junction bases numbered 6, after V lost 2 bases and J lost 4 bases. This CDR3 has 15 residues. Sequences were derived from CD4+ T cells sorted from PBMCs, sampled 45 days after the yellow fever booster vaccination. The TCR was taken from a man in his late teens or twenties who received the YFV17D yellow fever vaccine. The chain employs TRBV12-3 or TRBV12-4 and TRBJ2-3; 7 bases are a match to TRBD2. The CDR3 is CASSLTAGTPDTQYF. As DNA, the CDR3 is TGTGCCAGCAGTTTAACAGCGGGGACCCCAGATACGCAGTATTTT.